Sequencing of this T cell receptor (beta chain) was carried out in a study of blood T cell repertoires in COVID-19. Study-wide context: T cells, B-cell-depleted T cells, or PBMCs supplied cDNA or gDNA.

Sequencing was performed with immunoSEQ multiplex PCR; in TCRdb, only in-frame clones are kept and a portion is missing. The repertoire includes about 110,000 clones, about 79% of them detected once, and 5% to 7.5% sits in the top ten. Germline CDR1 and CDR2: MNHEY and SVGAGI. V shed 4 bases, J shed 3 bases, and the junction held 10 bases outside the gene matches. The CDR3 runs 16 residues. Sequencing used peripheral blood. This chain joins TRBV6-5 and TRBJ1-1, with 8 positions matching TRBD1. This receptor was obtained from a man aged 80 or over with COVID-19, enrolled during active disease. The CDR3 DNA reads TGTGCCAGCAGTTCCTCCCGGACAGGGAGGGACACTGAAGCTTTCTTT. This translates into CASSSSRTGRDTEAFF.